This TCR beta chain was captured by sequencing in a study of T cells after yellow fever vaccination. Study-wide findings and caveats: The booster saw the reappearance of most primary-vaccination clones (roughly 95% CD4, about 90% CD8). Overlap between CD4 and CD8 compartments was detected for a small share of clonotypes.

As TCR cDNA was made by 5'RACE template switching, a universal primer site and UMIs were added. TCRdb recomputed calls from the 5' RACE reads with MiXCR, one row per CDR3 protein. Among a few hundred thousand distinct CDR3 sequences, about 7% were seen once, and the ten largest hold about 0.9%. This clonotype has more than one count but fewer than ten. Its antigen is unknown. CDR3 length: 12 amino acids. In germline, CDR1 is SQVTM, CDR2 ANQGSEA. The V end lost 7 bases, the J end lost 11 bases, and 20 bases lay between the germline ends. This receptor was identified in a man younger than 45 who received the YFV17D yellow fever vaccine. The J gene is TRBJ1-1, the V gene TRBV29-1, with D perhaps TRBD1 (6 bases). The starting material was CD4+ T cells sorted from PBMCs, obtained 15 days after the yellow fever booster vaccination. The CDR3 region has the DNA TGCAGCGGCGAATTCCCCGGACAGCGGGCTTTCTTT. Protein product: CSGEFPGQRAFF.